This T cell receptor beta chain was documented in a study of blood T cell repertoires in COVID-19. The table came from immunoSEQ multiplex PCR; TCRdb's copy has only in-frame clones and leaves some out. Among around 260,000 clones, about 91% were seen once, and the ten largest hold around 2.6%. The CDR3 length is 18 residues. With V trimmed by 6 bases and J by 14 bases, 21 bases remained unmatched. The germline V gene encodes CDR1 LGHDT and CDR2 YNNKEL (reference sequence). Enrolled during active infection, Seattle patients were then followed longitudinally. This TCR was recovered from a person under 35 with COVID-19, enrolled during active disease. This rearrangement joins TRBV3-1 (or the pseudogene TRBV3-2) to TRBJ2-1; 14 positions agree with TRBD2. Sequencing used peripheral blood. The CDR3 nucleotides read TGTGCCAGCAGTCCCGGGACGGGAAGACTAGCGGGAGGGCCTGGTAAGTTCTTC. It codes for CASSPGTGRLAGGPGKFF.